This is a list of T cell receptor beta chains from one sample in a study of STAT5B mutations in CD4+ large granular lymphocyte leukemia. The table came from immunoSEQ multiplex PCR; TCRdb's copy has only in-frame clones and leaves some out. Of fewer than 35,000 clones in the sample, roughly two thirds are singletons; the top ten hold roughly 0.44%. The sequenced material came from CD4+ T cells from blood buffy coats. The source of these receptors is a human donor in good health. CDR3s include the opening cysteine and the closing phenylalanine or tryptophan. Each record gives: D gene, J gene, V gene, clone size, CDR3 DNA, CDR3 protein. The D gene is left open where the match is weak. The listing skips clone size in some rows; elsewhere it reads once, few, many or a size class.

D: .
J: TRBJ2-5
V: TRBV10-3
size: .
DNA: TGTGCCATCGGGGGTAAAGGGGAAGAGACCCAGTACTTC
CDR3: CAIGGKGEETQYF

D: TRBD2
J: TRBJ2-1
V: TRBV28
size: .
DNA: TGTGCCAGCAGTTTAATAGTCGGGACTAGAGGTTTGAATGAGCAGTTCTTC
CDR3: CASSLIVGTRGLNEQFF

D: .
J: TRBJ1-1
V: TRBV10-3
size: few
DNA: TGTGCCATCAGTGTTGGCACTTCGAACACTGAAGCTTTCTTT
CDR3: CAISVGTSNTEAFF

D: TRBD2
J: TRBJ2-2
V: TRBV7-2
size: .
DNA: TGTGCCAGCAGGGTTAGCGGGGGGGCCACCGGGGAGCTGTTTTTT
CDR3: CASRVSGGATGELFF

D: .
J: TRBJ1-3
V: TRBV30
size: .
DNA: TGTGCCTGGACAGTAGGTGCGACAGCCGGAAACACCATATATTTT
CDR3: CAWTVGATAGNTIYF

D: .
J: TRBJ1-3
V: TRBV14
size: once
DNA: TGTGCCAGCAGCCAAGATCTCCCGGGCCTGCCTGGAAACACCATATATTTT
CDR3: CASSQDLPGLPGNTIYF

D: TRBD1
J: TRBJ2-7
V: TRBV5-1
size: .
DNA: TGCGCCAGCAGCTTGGGGGACAGTTCAGCCTACGAGCAGTACTTC
CDR3: CASSLGDSSAYEQYF

D: .
J: TRBJ1-2
V: TRBV11-2
size: few
DNA: TGTGCCAGCAGCCCGTCCGGCTCGGGGGGTGGCTACACCTTC
CDR3: CASSPSGSGGGYTF

D: .
J: TRBJ2-7
V: TRBV18
size: .
DNA: TGTGCCAGCTCAATCTCAGGGTTGGACGGTGACGAGCAGTACTTC
CDR3: CASSISGLDGDEQYF

D: .
J: TRBJ1-1
V: TRBV6-5
size: .
DNA: TGTGCCATCTCCCGGACATTTATGAACACTGAAGCTTTCTTT
CDR3: CAISRTFMNTEAFF

D: TRBD1
J: TRBJ2-7
V: TRBV9
size: .
DNA: TGTGCCAGCAGCAGACGAACCGGGACAGGGCCGGAGGAGCAGTACTTC
CDR3: CASSRRTGTGPEEQYF

D: .
J: TRBJ1-1
V: TRBV5-6
size: .
DNA: TGTGCCAGCAGCTTGGCTACAGAGAACACTGAAGCTTTCTTT
CDR3: CASSLATENTEAFF

D: .
J: TRBJ1-4
V: TRBV5-6
size: .
DNA: TGTGCCAGCAGCGGGGGGGAGATTAATGAAAAACTGTTTTTT
CDR3: CASSGGEINEKLFF

D: .
J: TRBJ1-1
V: TRBV9
size: .
DNA: TGTGCCAGCAGCGGGGGAGTGAACACTGAAGCTTTCTTT
CDR3: CASSGGVNTEAFF

D: TRBD1
J: TRBJ1-1
V: TRBV6-5
size: .
DNA: TGTGCCAGCAGACAAGACAGGGAGAACACTGAAGCTTTCTTT
CDR3: CASRQDRENTEAFF

D: .
J: TRBJ2-5
V: TRBV6-1
size: .
DNA: TGTGCCAGCAGTACGGACTACCAAGAGACCCAGTACTTC
CDR3: CASSTDYQETQYF

D: TRBD1
J: TRBJ2-7
V: TRBV7-2
size: .
DNA: TGTGCCAGCAGCCCTATGGGTCCCGGGACAGGGGTCGAGCAGTACTTC
CDR3: CASSPMGPGTGVEQYF

D: .
J: TRBJ1-1
V: TRBV6-6
size: .
DNA: TGTGCCATCTTGGGGGGAATGAACACTGAAGCTTTCTTT
CDR3: CAILGGMNTEAFF